This section outlines one T cell receptor beta chain sequence together with its context. The antigen is unknown. V lost 0 bases, J lost 3 bases, and 8 bases lay in between. Germline loops: CDR1 SEHNR, CDR2 FQNEAQ (reference sequence). There are 14 residues in the CDR3. Selected pancreatic ductal adenocarcinoma patients had undergone surgery without neoadjuvant therapy. This record comes from a study of T cells in pancreatic ductal adenocarcinoma. Whole-study results and caveats: Compared with tumor, blood showed more total productive templates and roughly 8-fold more clonotypes.

Data came from immunoSEQ multiplex PCR; TCRdb stores just in-frame clones and leaves some out. The repertoire holds some 20,000 clones, with around nine tenths as singletons. The J gene is TRBJ1-2, the V gene TRBV7-9; D not resolved. Material for sequencing was PBMCs. This TCR came from a human donor with pancreatic ductal adenocarcinoma. The CDR3 DNA reads as TGTGCCAGCAGCTTAGCGGCCGAATACTATGGCTACACCTTC. Translation: CASSLAAEYYGYTF.